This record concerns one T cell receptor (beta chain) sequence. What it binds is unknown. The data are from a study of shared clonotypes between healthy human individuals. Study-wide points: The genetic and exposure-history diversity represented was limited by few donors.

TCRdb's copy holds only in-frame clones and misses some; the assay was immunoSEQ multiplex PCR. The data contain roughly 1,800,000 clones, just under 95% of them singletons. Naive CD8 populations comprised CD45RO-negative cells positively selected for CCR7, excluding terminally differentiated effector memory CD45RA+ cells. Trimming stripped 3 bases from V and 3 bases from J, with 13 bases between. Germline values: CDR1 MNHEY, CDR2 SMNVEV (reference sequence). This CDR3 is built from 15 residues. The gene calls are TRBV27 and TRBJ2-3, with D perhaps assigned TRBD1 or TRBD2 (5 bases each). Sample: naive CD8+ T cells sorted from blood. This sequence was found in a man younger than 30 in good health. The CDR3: CASSFDPEGTDTQYF. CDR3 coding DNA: TGTGCCAGCAGTTTTGATCCTGAGGGGACAGATACGCAGTATTTT.